This TCR beta chain was sequenced during a study of long-term antiretroviral therapy in people with HIV. As regards this clone: The antigen remains undetermined.

Sequencing relied on immunoSEQ assay v3.0, run at survey level. Produced via immunoSEQ multiplex PCR; TCRdb's table is partial and in-frame only. The table includes under 30,000 clones, 85% to 95% detected once. The V end was cut by 4 bases, the J end by 0 bases, with 12 bases between. Germline assignment: CDR1 LGHNA and CDR2 YNFKEQ. This CDR3 is built from 15 residues. Study-wide points: Repertoire composition at all time points was dominated by clones that had expanded before ART. HIV repertoires spanned tighter CDR3 length ranges than controls did.

The chain combines TRBV4-2 with TRBJ1-1; D is undetermined. The sequencing here drew on unsorted PBMCs, taken just over 7.2 years after starting antiretroviral therapy. The TCR originated in a man aged 50-59 years with HIV. CDR3 sequence: CASSPAGNMNTEAFF. For the CDR3, the DNA is TGTGCCAGCAGCCCCGCGGGGAACATGAACACTGAAGCTTTCTTT.